A selection of T cell receptor beta chains follows, all from one sample in a study of blood T cell repertoires in COVID-19. Profiling relied on immunoSEQ multiplex PCR, and the TCRdb table lists in-frame clones only, not all of them. Among 90,000 to 100,000 clones listed, 82% were seen once. Source material: peripheral blood. These receptors were obtained from a man between 65 and 85 years old with active or convalescent COVID-19. Both conserved end residues are part of each CDR3. D genes are given only for firm matches. Some rows have no size entry. The others give once, few or many, or a class for an expanded clone.

CASSQGTASGANVLTF,TGTGCCAGCAGCCAAGGGACAGCCTCTGGGGCCAACGTCCTGACTTTC,TRBV3-1/TRBV3-2,NA,NA,TRBJ2-6
CAISYTSTTGIPYNEQFF,TGTGCCATCAGCTACACATCCACAACAGGGATACCCTACAATGAGCAGTTCTTC,TRBV10-3,NA,NA,TRBJ2-1
CASSLTSGGPSYNEQFF,TGTGCCAGCAGCCTGACTAGCGGGGGCCCGTCCTACAATGAGCAGTTCTTC,TRBV7-6,TRBD2,NA,TRBJ2-1
CASSSQIQETQYF,TGTGCCAGCAGCTCACAGATCCAAGAGACCCAGTACTTC,TRBV9,NA,NA,TRBJ2-5
CASTAPGGHEQFF,TGTGCCAGCACTGCCCCGGGAGGGCATGAGCAGTTCTTC,TRBV6-6,TRBD2,NA,TRBJ2-1
CASSLSHRVGTDTQYF,TGTGCCAGCTCCCTTTCGCACAGGGTAGGCACAGATACGCAGTATTTT,TRBV18,NA,NA,TRBJ2-3
CASSLRPGTSGAETQYF,TGCGCCAGCAGCTTGCGACCCGGGACTAGCGGGGCGGAGACCCAGTACTTC,TRBV5-1,TRBD2,NA,TRBJ2-5
CATSRGQSTDTQYF,TGTGCCACCAGCAGAGGTCAGTCCACAGATACGCAGTATTTT,TRBV15,NA,once,TRBJ2-3
CASTPGGRVGQPQHF,TGTGCCAGCACCCCCGGGGGGCGCGTGGGTCAGCCCCAGCATTTT,TRBV28,NA,NA,TRBJ1-5
CATKQGADGYTF,TGTGCCACCAAACAGGGGGCGGATGGCTACACCTTC,TRBV6-6,TRBD1,NA,TRBJ1-2
CASSSGQTNTGELFF,TGCGCCAGCAGCTCGGGACAGACGAACACCGGGGAGCTGTTTTTT,TRBV5-1,TRBD1,NA,TRBJ2-2
CASSGDSYWGNSPLHF,TGTGCCAGCAGTGGTGACAGCTATTGGGGTAATTCACCCCTCCACTTT,TRBV6-1,NA,NA,TRBJ1-6
CASSYSASSSTDTQYF,TGTGCCAGCAGTTACTCCGCGAGTTCTAGCACAGATACGCAGTATTTT,TRBV6-6,NA,NA,TRBJ2-3
CASSPSGWETQYF,TGTGCTAGCAGCCCGTCGGGTTGGGAGACCCAGTACTTC,TRBV7-7,NA,NA,TRBJ2-5
CASSPSRDRGGKLFF,TGTGCCAGCAGCCCAAGCCGGGACAGGGGTGGAAAACTGTTTTTT,TRBV11-3,TRBD1,NA,TRBJ1-4
CASSQGTGTNQETQYF,TGCGCCAGCAGTCAGGGGACCGGGACAAACCAAGAGACCCAGTACTTC,TRBV23-1,NA,NA,TRBJ2-5
CASSRLQGYEQYF,TGCGCCAGCAGCCGTCTACAGGGCTACGAGCAGTACTTC,TRBV4-3,NA,NA,TRBJ2-7
CASSPSSGGHEQYF,TGTGCCAGCTCACCATCTAGCGGGGGTCACGAGCAGTACTTC,TRBV18,TRBD2,NA,TRBJ2-7
CASSLEGVSNEKLFF,TGCGCCAGCAGCTTGGAGGGGGTATCTAATGAAAAACTGTTTTTT,TRBV5-1,NA,few,TRBJ1-4
CASSQEYRNSPLHF,TGTGCCAGCAGCCAAGAGTACAGAAATTCACCCCTCCACTTT,TRBV3-1/TRBV3-2,NA,NA,TRBJ1-6
CASTTGGDEKLFF,TGTGCCAGCACGACAGGGGGCGATGAAAAACTGTTTTTT,TRBV28,TRBD1,NA,TRBJ1-4
CASSLGAGRETQYF,TGCGCCAGCAGCTTGGGGGCGGGCCGGGAGACCCAGTACTTC,TRBV5-1,NA,NA,TRBJ2-5
CASSRQGVRTGELFF,TGTGCCAGCAGCCGACAGGGTGTGAGGACCGGGGAGCTGTTTTTT,TRBV6-6,TRBD1,NA,TRBJ2-2
CASSHSGLGGSKDTQYF,TGTGCCAGCAGCCATTCGGGACTAGGGGGATCTAAAGATACGCAGTATTTT,TRBV7-9,TRBD2,NA,TRBJ2-3
CASSELAGGTDTQYF,TGTGCCAGCAGTGAACTAGCGGGGGGCACAGATACGCAGTATTTT,TRBV2,TRBD2,NA,TRBJ2-3
CASSSDRAKYSPLHF,TGCGCCAGCAGCTCCGACAGAGCTAAATATTCACCCCTCCACTTT,TRBV5-1,NA,NA,TRBJ1-6
CSAYARGYNEQFF,TGCAGCGCCTACGCCCGGGGCTACAATGAGCAGTTCTTC,TRBV29-1,NA,NA,TRBJ2-1
CASSDLTIGGVEQYF,TGTGCCAGCAGTGACCTCACGATTGGGGGGGTTGAGCAGTACTTC,TRBV6-1,TRBD2,NA,TRBJ2-7
CASSLNRGQPQHF,TGTGCCAGCAGCTTGAACAGGGGTCAGCCCCAGCATTTT,TRBV7-2,TRBD1,few,TRBJ1-5
CASSRTAGAGSDTQYF,TGTGCCAGCAGCCGAACTGCGGGGGCCGGGTCAGATACGCAGTATTTT,TRBV4-2,NA,NA,TRBJ2-3
CASTQGWSPLHF,TGTGCCAGCACACAGGGGTGGTCACCCCTCCACTTT,TRBV12-3/TRBV12-4,TRBD1,NA,TRBJ1-6
CASSIMGERADTQYF,TGTGCCAGCAGCATAATGGGGGAGCGGGCAGATACGCAGTATTTT,TRBV7-8,NA,NA,TRBJ2-3